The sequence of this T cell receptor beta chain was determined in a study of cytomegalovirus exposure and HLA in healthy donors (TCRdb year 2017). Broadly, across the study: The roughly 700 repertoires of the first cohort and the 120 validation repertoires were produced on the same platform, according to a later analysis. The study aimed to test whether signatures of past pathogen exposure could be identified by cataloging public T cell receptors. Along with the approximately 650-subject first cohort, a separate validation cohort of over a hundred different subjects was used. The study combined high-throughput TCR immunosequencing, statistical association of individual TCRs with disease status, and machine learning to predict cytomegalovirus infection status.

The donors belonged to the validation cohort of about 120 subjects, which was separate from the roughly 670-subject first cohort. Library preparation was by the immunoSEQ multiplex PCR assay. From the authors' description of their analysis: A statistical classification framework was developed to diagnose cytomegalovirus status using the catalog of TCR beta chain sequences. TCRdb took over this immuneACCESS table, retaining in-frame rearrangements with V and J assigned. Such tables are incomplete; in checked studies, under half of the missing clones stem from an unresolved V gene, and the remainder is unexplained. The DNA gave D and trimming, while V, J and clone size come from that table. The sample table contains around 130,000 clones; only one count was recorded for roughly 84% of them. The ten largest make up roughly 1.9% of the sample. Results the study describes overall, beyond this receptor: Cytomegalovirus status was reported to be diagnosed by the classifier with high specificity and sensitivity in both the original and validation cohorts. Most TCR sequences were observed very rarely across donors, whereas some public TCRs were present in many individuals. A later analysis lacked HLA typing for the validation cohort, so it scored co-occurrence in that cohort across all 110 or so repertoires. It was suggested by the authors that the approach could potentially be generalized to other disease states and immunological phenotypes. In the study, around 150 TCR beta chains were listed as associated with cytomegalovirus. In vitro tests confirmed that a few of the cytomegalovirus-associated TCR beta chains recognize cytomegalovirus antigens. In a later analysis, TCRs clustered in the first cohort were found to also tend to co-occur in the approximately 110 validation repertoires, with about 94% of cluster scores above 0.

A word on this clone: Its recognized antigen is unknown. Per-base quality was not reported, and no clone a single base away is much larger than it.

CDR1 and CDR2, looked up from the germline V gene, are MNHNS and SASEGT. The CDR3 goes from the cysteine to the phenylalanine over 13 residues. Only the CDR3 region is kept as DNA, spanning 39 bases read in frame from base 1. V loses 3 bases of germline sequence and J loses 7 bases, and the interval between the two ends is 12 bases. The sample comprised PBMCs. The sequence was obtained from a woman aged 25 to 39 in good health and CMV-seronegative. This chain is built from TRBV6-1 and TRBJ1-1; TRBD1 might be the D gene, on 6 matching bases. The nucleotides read TGTGCCAGCAGTGAGACAGGCGACAATGAAGCTTTCTTT. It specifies CASSETGDNEAFF.